The clone carrying this T cell receptor beta chain was seen more than once but under ten times. Its target is unknown. Patients affected by ophthalmopathy presented a Clinical Activity Score of at least 3, a NOSPECS grade of at least 4, and disease duration below 3 months. The germline CDR1 and CDR2 sequences are DFQATT and SNEGSKA (reference sequence). CDR3 size: 15 residues. V shed 6 bases, J shed 9 bases, and the junction held 11 bases outside the gene matches. The source of the sample is a study of T cells in Graves' hyperthyroidism and ophthalmopathy. Regarding the study as a whole: In the blood, most expanded thyroid clonotypes above 0.001 appeared as well. Progression to ophthalmopathy was predicted a median of about six months early.

There were TCR beta CDR3 regions amplified from RNA transcripts. The HTBI primer set was used in a first-round RT-PCR of the TCR CDR3. TCRdb passed the multiplex PCR reads through MiXCR, listing each CDR3 protein once. The table has more than 500,000 distinct CDR3 sequences, approximately 16% seen once; the top ten hold over 25%. The V gene is TRBV20-1, the J gene TRBJ2-1, with 13 bases lining up with TRBD2. The sequence was collected from a young woman with Graves' ophthalmopathy. Material for sequencing was blood. CDR3 nucleotide sequence: TGCAGTGCCACTGGACTAGCGGGAGTTTTCGGTGAGCAGTTCTTC. It is translated as CSATGLAGVFGEQFF.